Detailed here is one T cell receptor (beta chain). The clone's antigen remains unknown. No qualities accompany the bases; no much larger clone lies one base away. The library was generated by the immunoSEQ multiplex PCR assay. The multiplex PCR relied on a mix of 60 forward primers for TCR Vbeta segments and 13 reverse primers for TCR Jbeta segments. Amplification of the CDR3 region of rearranged TCR beta genes was performed with a multiplex PCR assay on genomic DNA. On the Illumina HiSeq System, the amplified TCR beta libraries were sequenced as 87-base-pair reads. The original methods were these. A later analysis tallied roughly 80 million unique TCR beta chains across the 666 repertoires, and roughly 11 million of those chains were shared by two or more donors. To remove PCR and sequencing errors, raw reads were error-corrected and collapsed into unique sequences using a nearest-neighbor algorithm that merged closely related sequences. To assign V, D and J gene segments, CDR3 sequences were aligned to IMGT reference sequences. For a sequence to be retained, a match of at least six nucleotides was required to both a V gene segment and a J gene segment. A rearrangement counted as productive if the CDR3 had no stop codons and remained in frame with V and J, and every other rearrangement counted as non-productive. CDR3 was defined according to IMGT convention as the region running from the second conserved V-encoded cysteine to the conserved J-encoded phenylalanine. In an earlier analysis of 587 of the donors, sequences lacking an unambiguous match to a single V gene segment were excluded. In an earlier analysis of some 590 of the donors, a V segment was called functional when productive rearrangements were above 56.7%, and segregating when the standard deviation between donors exceeded 5%. A statistical classification framework was built for diagnosing cytomegalovirus status from the catalog of TCR beta chain sequences. In a later analysis, V and J genes were assigned by comparing TCR nucleotide sequences against IMGT/GENE-DB human TR gene sequences. In a later analysis, CDR3 sequences and most-parsimonious VDJ recombination scenarios were assigned using the TCRdist pipeline. In a later analysis, every TCR beta chain was defined by the combination of its CDR3 amino acid sequence and its V-gene family, and reads without a unique V-gene family were dropped. In a later analysis, approximately 590 highly shared, low-generation-probability nucleotide sequences were removed to address suspected cross-contamination and a sequencing artifact. In a later analysis, a clonal expansion index was calculated for each public chain from normalized within-repertoire ranks of inferred template counts. A later analysis computed generation probabilities with a VDJ recombination model fitted to out-of-frame rearrangements, and checked the results against IGoR. In a later analysis, TCR-TCR, TCR-HLA and TCR-CMV co-occurrence was scored with hypergeometric tests, and a repertoire-size bias correction was applied to TCR pairs. A later analysis estimated false discovery rates by permuting HLA or CMV assignments 20 times. A later analysis grouped co-occurring TCRs with DBSCAN, adding TCRdist sequence similarity when clustering within HLA-allele-positive subsets. Co-occurrence clustering excluded repertoires with fewer than 30,000 or more than 120,000 public chains, plus five with anomalous nucleotide sharing. Not all clones reach the TCRdb copy of this immuneACCESS table, which keeps in-frame sequences only. Checked studies attribute under half of the gap to unresolved V genes and leave the rest unexplained. Clone size and V and J calls were adopted from that table, with D and trimming inferred from the DNA. The sample records 150,000 to 200,000 clones, 70% to 80% of which are singletons. The biggest ten clones account for about 1.9% of the sample.

In total, fewer than 750 healthy bone marrow donors made up the cohort. At the time of sampling, every cohort member was nominally healthy, though immune exposures that went unrecorded were likely present. The donor tested CMV seropositive and was one of the 289 seropositive cohort members. A peripheral blood sample was provided by each donor, and peripheral blood mononuclear cells were used for TCR beta sequencing. Genomic DNA was extracted from the blood cell samples with the Qiagen DNeasy Blood Extraction Kit. CDR1 is given as MNHEY and CDR2 as SMNVEV, both from the germline V gene (reference sequence). Unmatched junction bases come to 4, with V trimmed by 5 bases and J by 4 bases. The CDR3 runs 13 residues from the cysteine to the phenylalanine. Of all the DNA, just the CDR3 is kept, 39 bases in frame from base 1. The data were obtained in a study of cytomegalovirus exposure and HLA in healthy donors (dated by TCRdb to about 2017). Turning to the overall study: In an earlier analysis of approximately 640 of the donors, about 270 Gb of sequence data and approximately 100 million unique TCR beta sequences from about 180 million T cells were reported. Roughly 300 gigabases of sequencing data and around 80 million unique TCR sequences made up an early release that covered around 640 HLA-typed donors. Of the roughly 400 genotyped donors, 70% to 90% were placed in the genetic ancestry cluster associated with self-reported Caucasian donors. The study was designed to test whether signatures of past pathogen exposure could be identified by cataloging public T cell receptors. Using immunosequencing, the study profiled T cell repertoires from 666 subjects and related those repertoires to cytomegalovirus serostatus. Along with the approximately 600-subject first cohort, a separate validation cohort of 120 different subjects was used. The study combined high-throughput TCR immunosequencing, statistical association of individual TCRs with disease status, and machine learning to predict cytomegalovirus infection status. A later analysis re-analyzed previously published TCR beta repertoires from approximately 670 donors and added high-resolution HLA genotyping to study TCR occurrence patterns. Rather than drawing on any new phenotypic data, the later analysis identified candidate immune exposures from TCR beta sequences and the way those sequences occurred across donors. To decide whether each TCR beta V gene segment behaved as functional or pseudogenic, an earlier analysis of 587 of the donors relied on high-throughput TCR beta sequencing. Donor age, sex, ethnicity and CMV serostatus were compiled alongside the repertoire data. A later genetic analysis used genome-wide SNP genotypes for about 55% of the 666 donors, treating that subset as a discovery cohort. All discovery cohort repertoires had been generated on a single sequencing platform. HLA typing included class I and class II loci at four-digit resolution. The number of typed donors differed by locus: roughly 629-640 for A, B, C, DRB1 and DQB1; approximately 530 for DQA1; 606 for DPA1; and some 430 for DPB1. Several DR-DQ haplotypes were handled as single units for association and clustering because linkage in the cohort was strong. Among roughly 370 genotyped donors of the cohort, an average of 235,054 unique TCR beta nucleotide sequences were sequenced per donor, about a sixth of them non-productive. Here is what the overall study found, with its caveats: A cluster of highly shared sequence variants was judged likely to represent a technical artifact of the sequencing pipeline. A further reported finding was that TCR beta sequences accurately predicted the HLA-A and HLA-B alleles for most subjects in the first cohort. The authors suggested that the approach could potentially be extended to other disease states and immunological phenotypes. In a later analysis, about 17,000 TCR beta sequences were associated with specific HLA alleles at a false discovery rate of 0.05. Several of the top co-occurrence clusters appeared to be linked to parvovirus B19, influenza, CMV and Epstein-Barr virus, according to a later analysis. In a later analysis, HLA-associated TCR beta chains were found to be more clonally expanded and to have lower generation probabilities than equally common non-associated chains. The study listed approximately 160 TCR beta chains as associated with cytomegalovirus. In a later analysis, most CMV-associated TCR beta chains were found to appear HLA-restricted, with HLA associations seemingly driven largely by CMV exposure. Correlated functional status among segregating V segments might be attributable to linkage disequilibrium, but an unknown experimental factor could not be ruled out. Over 15 rarely observed V segments, including chromosome 9 orphons, were excluded from the earlier analysis of several hundred of the donors because counts were too low. In this cohort, only TCR beta chains were sequenced, and detectable features were limited by the absence of alpha or paired-chain data. Some IMGT-functional V segments, including TRBV6-2 and TRBV6-3, could not be distinguished by the 87-base-pair reads and were therefore excluded. In a later genetic analysis, a missense DCLRE1C variant was associated with V-gene and J-gene trimming of TCR beta chains, and the association was replicated in an independent cohort. For the cohort, immune exposure information was limited to CMV serostatus. In vitro tests confirmed that three of the cytomegalovirus-associated TCR beta chains recognize cytomegalovirus antigens. The classifier was reported to diagnose cytomegalovirus status with high specificity and sensitivity in both the original and validation cohorts. In a later analysis, TCR association rates were found to vary across HLA loci, with the most associated TCRs seen for DRB1 alleles and the fewest for HLA-C alleles. Across donors, most TCR sequences were observed very rarely, whereas some public TCRs were present in many individuals. Because HLA typing was unavailable for some donors at each locus, only the typed subset was used in association tests. Compared with the approximately 600-donor mean, donors in an Asian-associated ancestry cluster had fewer N-insertions in productive TCRs, according to a later genetic analysis. Roughly uniform sequencing depth across donors was assumed in presence/absence analyses, although this assumption may not hold. An earlier analysis of approximately 530 of the donors showed that most TCR beta V segments appeared in productive rearrangements either about 87% or about 30% of the time, which broadly matched IMGT annotations. When HLA alleles, especially DR and DQ, strongly co-occurred, attributing TCR associations to individual alleles was difficult.

The material sequenced was PBMCs. The chain links TRBV27 with TRBJ1-1, with TRBD1 identical over 7 junction bases. This sequence was found in a woman under 40 in good health and CMV-seropositive. The bases are TGTGCCAGCAGTCACAGGGGTCTCACTGAAGCTTTCTTT. Its protein product is CASSHRGLTEAFF.